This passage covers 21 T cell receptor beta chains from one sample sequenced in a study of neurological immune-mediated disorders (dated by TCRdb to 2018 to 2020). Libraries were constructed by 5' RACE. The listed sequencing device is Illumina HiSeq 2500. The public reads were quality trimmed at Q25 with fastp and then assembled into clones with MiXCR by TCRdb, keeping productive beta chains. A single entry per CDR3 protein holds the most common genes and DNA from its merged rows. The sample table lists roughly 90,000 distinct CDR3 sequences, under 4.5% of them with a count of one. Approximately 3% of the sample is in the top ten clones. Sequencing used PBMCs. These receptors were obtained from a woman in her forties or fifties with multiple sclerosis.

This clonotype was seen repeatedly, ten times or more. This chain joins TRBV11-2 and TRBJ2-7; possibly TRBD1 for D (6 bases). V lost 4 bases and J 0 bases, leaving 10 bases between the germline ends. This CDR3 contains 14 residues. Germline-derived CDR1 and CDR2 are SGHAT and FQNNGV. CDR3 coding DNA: TGTGCCAGCAGCTCGACAGGCCTCTCCTACGAGCAGTACTTC. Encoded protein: CASSSTGLSYEQYF.

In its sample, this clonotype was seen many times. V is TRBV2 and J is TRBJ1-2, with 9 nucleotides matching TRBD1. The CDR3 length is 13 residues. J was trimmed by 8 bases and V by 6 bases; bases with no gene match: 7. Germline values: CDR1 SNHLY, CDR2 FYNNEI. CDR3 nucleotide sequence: TGTGCCAGCAGATACGGGACAGGGCGCGGCTACACCTTC. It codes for CASRYGTGRGYTF.

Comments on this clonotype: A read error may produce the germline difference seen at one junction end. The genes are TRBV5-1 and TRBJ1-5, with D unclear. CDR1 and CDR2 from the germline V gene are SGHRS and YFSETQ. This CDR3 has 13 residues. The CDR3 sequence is CAISLGGDQPQHF. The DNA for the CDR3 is TGCGCCATCAGCCTGGGTGGGGATCAGCCCCAGCATTTT.

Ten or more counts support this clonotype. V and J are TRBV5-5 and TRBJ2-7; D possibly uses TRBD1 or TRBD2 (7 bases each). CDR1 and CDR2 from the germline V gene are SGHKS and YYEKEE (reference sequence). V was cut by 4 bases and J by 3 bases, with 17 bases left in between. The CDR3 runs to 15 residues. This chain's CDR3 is CASSRGTGEGYEQYF. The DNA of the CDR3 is TGTGCCAGCAGCCGGGGTACAGGGGAGGGCTACGAGCAGTACTTC.

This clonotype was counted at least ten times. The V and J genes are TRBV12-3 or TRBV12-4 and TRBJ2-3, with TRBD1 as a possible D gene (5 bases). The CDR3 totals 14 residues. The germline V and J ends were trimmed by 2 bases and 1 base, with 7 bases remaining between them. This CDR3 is CASSLQGGTDTQYF. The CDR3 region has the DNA TGTGCCAGCAGTTTACAAGGGGGCACAGATACGCAGTATTTT.

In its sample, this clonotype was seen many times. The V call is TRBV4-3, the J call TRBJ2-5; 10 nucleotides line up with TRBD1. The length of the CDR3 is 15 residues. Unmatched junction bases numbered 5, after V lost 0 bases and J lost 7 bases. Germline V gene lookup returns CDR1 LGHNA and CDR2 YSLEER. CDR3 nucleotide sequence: TGCGCCAGCAGCCAAGAGACAGGGGGCTTAGGGACCCAGTACTTC. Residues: CASSQETGGLGTQYF.

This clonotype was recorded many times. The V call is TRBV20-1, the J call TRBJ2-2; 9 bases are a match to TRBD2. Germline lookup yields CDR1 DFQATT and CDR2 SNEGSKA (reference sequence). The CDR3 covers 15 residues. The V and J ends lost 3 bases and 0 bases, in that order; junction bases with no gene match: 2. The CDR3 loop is CSARIAGANTGELFF. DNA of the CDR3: TGCAGTGCTAGGATAGCGGGAGCGAACACCGGGGAGCTGTTTTTT.

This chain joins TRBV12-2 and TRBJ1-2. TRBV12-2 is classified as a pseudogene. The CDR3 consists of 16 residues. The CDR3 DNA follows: TGTGCAAGTCGCTTAGGCAGGGAGGGTTCTAACTATGGCTACACCTTC. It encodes CASRLGREGSNYGYTF.

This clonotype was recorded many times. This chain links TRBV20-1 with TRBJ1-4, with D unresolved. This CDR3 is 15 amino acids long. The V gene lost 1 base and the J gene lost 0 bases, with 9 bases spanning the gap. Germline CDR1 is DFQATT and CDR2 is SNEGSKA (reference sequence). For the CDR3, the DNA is TGCAGTGCTAGAGTTTTCGGTGCAACTAATGAAAAACTGTTTTTT. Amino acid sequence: CSARVFGATNEKLFF.

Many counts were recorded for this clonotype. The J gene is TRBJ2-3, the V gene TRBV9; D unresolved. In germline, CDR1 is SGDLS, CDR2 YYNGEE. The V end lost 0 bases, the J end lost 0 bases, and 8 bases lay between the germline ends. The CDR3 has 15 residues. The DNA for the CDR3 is TGTGCCAGCAGCGTAGACGGAAAAAGCACAGATACGCAGTATTTT. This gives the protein CASSVDGKSTDTQYF.

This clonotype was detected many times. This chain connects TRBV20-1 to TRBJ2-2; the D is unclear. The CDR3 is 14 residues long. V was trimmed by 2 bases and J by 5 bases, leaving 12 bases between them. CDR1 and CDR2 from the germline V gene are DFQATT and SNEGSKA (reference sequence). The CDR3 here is CSARQKQQTGELFF. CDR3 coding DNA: TGCAGTGCTAGACAAAAGCAGCAGACCGGGGAGCTGTTTTTT.

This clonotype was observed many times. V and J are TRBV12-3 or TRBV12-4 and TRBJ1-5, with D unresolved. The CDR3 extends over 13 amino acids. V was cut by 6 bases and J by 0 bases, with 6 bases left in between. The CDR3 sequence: CASRLNSNQPQHF. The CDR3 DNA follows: TGTGCCAGCAGGCTAAATAGCAATCAGCCCCAGCATTTT.

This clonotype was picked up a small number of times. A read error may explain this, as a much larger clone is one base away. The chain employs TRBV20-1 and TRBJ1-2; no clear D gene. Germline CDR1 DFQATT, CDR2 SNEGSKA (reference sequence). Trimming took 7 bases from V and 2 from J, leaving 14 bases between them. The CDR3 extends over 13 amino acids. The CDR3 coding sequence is TGCAGTGATCTTGTTACAGCGAACTATGGCTACACCTTC. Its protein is CSDLVTANYGYTF.

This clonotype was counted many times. CDR3: CASSLSPQYSNQPQHF. The CDR3 region has the DNA TGTGCCAGCAGCCTAAGCCCTCAGTATAGCAATCAGCCCCAGCATTTT. This sequence joins TRBV7-2 and TRBJ1-5; D not certain. Germline CDR1 SGHTA, CDR2 FQGNSA. V was trimmed by 5 bases and J by 0 bases, leaving 14 bases between them. The CDR3 has 16 amino acids.

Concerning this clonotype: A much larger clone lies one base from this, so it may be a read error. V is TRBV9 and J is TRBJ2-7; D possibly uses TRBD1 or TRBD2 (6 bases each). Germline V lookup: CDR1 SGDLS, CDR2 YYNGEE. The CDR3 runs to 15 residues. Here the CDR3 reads CATSVGGSYAYEQYF. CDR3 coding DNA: TGTGCCACCAGCGTAGGGGGGAGTTACGCCTACGAGCAGTACTTC.

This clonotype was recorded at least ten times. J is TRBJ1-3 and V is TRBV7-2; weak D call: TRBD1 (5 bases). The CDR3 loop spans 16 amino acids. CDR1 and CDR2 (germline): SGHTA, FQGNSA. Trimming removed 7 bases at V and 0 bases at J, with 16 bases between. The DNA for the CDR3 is TGTGCCAGCACCTACAAATCCGGGACCTCTGGAAACACCATATATTTT. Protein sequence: CASTYKSGTSGNTIYF.

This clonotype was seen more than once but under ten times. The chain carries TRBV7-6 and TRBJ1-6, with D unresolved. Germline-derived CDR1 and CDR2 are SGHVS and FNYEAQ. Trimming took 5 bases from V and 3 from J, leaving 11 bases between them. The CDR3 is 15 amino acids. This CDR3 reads CASSPSHGYNSPLHF. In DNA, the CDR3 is TGTGCCAGCAGCCCTTCTCACGGCTATAATTCACCCCTCCACTTT. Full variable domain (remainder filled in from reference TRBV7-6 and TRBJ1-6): GAGVSQSPRYKVTKRGQDVALRCDPISGHVSLYWYRQALGQGPEFLTYFNYEAQQDKSGLPNDRFSAERPEGSISTLTIQRTEQRDSAMYRCASSPSHGYNSPLHFGNGTRLTVT.

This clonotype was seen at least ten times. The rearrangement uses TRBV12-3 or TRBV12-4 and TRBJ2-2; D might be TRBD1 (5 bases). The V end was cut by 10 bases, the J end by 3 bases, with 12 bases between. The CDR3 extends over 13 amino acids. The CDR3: CATGQSYTGELFF. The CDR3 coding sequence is TGTGCCACCGGACAAAGTTACACCGGGGAGCTGTTTTTT.

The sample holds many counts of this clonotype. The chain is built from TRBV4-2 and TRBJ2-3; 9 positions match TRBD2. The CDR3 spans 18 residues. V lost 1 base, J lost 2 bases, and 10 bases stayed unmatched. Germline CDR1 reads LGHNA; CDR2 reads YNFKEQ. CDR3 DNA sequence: TGTGCCAGCAGCCAAGTTTTCCGAAGCGGGGGGTCCACAGATACGCAGTATTTT. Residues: CASSQVFRSGGSTDTQYF.

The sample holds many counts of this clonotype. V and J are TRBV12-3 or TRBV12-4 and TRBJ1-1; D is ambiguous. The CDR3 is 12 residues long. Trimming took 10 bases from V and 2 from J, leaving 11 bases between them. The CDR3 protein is CAIPEANTEAFF. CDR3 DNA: TGTGCCATTCCTGAAGCTAACACTGAAGCTTTCTTT.

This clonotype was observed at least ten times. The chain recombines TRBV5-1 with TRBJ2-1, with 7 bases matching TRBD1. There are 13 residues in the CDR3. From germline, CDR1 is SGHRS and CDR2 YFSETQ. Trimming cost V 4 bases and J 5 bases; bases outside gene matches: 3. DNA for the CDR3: TGCGCCAGCAGCCGCGGACAGGACAATGAGCAGTTCTTC. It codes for CASSRGQDNEQFF.